This passage covers 31 T cell receptor beta chains from one sample sequenced in a study of beta chain features in type 1 diabetes. These receptors have no known antigen. Notes on the study in general: Type 1 diabetes patients had TCRB CDR3s that were shorter (moderately but significantly so) in all four CD4+ subsets.

Expressed TCRB transcripts got sequenced, as all isolated RNA was reverse transcribed. Produced via immunoSEQ multiplex PCR; TCRdb's table is partial and in-frame only. The repertoire has around 600,000 clones, roughly 12% of them found once; the top ten carry around 0.12%. Sequencing was carried out using naive CD4+ T cells from blood. Source of these receptors: a man younger than 40 with type 1 diabetes.

This clone was counted between two and nine times. This sequence joins TRBV27 and TRBJ1-5; a possible D gene is TRBD1 (5 bases). The CDR3 runs to 17 residues. V lost 2 bases and J lost 0, with 14 bases in between. Germline CDR1 and CDR2: MNHEY and SMNVEV (reference sequence). CDR3 residues: CASSLKAGTVSNQPQHF. The DNA of the CDR3 is TGTGCCAGCAGTTTAAAGGCGGGGACGGTTAGCAATCAGCCCCAGCATTTT.

This clone came up a few times. This chain uses TRBV28 with TRBJ1-4; D not certain. The germline V gene encodes CDR1 MDHEN and CDR2 SYDVKM. V was clipped by 0 bases and J by 5 bases, with 10 bases between them. The CDR3 contains 15 residues. The CDR3 region is CASSLWSARNEKLFF. CDR3 nucleotide sequence: TGTGCCAGCAGTTTATGGTCTGCGAGGAATGAAAAACTGTTTTTT.

The CDR3 DNA follows: TGCAGCGTTGCCAGGGAAAATGAAAAACTGTTTTTT. Encoded protein: CSVARENEKLFF. The V gene is TRBV29-1, the J gene TRBJ1-4; TRBD1 is a possible D gene (5 bases). Germline V CDR1 and CDR2: SQVTM, ANQGSEA. The V and J ends lost 4 bases and 5 bases respectively, with 8 bases between them. The CDR3 spans 12 residues. Looking up the rest from reference TRBV29-1 and TRBJ1-4 gives the full variable domain: SAVISQKPSRDICQRGTSLTIQCQVDSQVTMMFWYRQQPGQSLTLIATANQGSEATYESGFVIDKFPISRPNLTFSTLTVSNMSPEDSSIYLCSVARENEKLFFGSGTQLSVL.

This clone was observed a few times. This chain uses TRBV2 with TRBJ1-2; the D gene is possibly TRBD1 (6 bases). V was shortened by 7 bases and J by 2 bases, with 8 bases between the two germline ends. The germline CDR1 and CDR2 sequences are SNHLY and FYNNEI. CDR3 length equals 12 residues. This chain's CDR3 is CASNRENYGYTF. As DNA, the CDR3 is TGTGCCAGCAACAGGGAAAACTATGGCTACACCTTC.

This sequence joins TRBV10-2 and TRBJ2-5; possible D gene TRBD1, 7 bases. The germline gives CDR1 WSHSY, CDR2 SAAADI. The germline V and J ends were trimmed by 2 bases and 2 bases, with 12 bases remaining between them. This CDR3 region has 15 residues. The CDR3: CASSEPQGGQETQYF. In DNA form, the CDR3 reads TGCGCCAGCAGTGAGCCGCAGGGGGGACAAGAGACCCAGTACTTC.

This clone was picked up a small number of times. The chain recombines TRBV9 with TRBJ2-1; the match to TRBD1 covers 8 bases. V lost 4 bases, J lost 4 bases, and 4 bases stayed unmatched. Germline assignment: CDR1 SGDLS and CDR2 YYNGEE. CDR3 length: 14 residues. CDR3 protein: CASSSGQEYNEQFF. CDR3 DNA: TGTGCCAGCAGCTCGGGACAGGAGTACAATGAGCAGTTCTTC.

The gene calls are TRBV29-1 and TRBJ2-7, with no clear D. This CDR3 region has 11 residues. The germline V gene encodes CDR1 SQVTM and CDR2 ANQGSEA. Between the trimmed V and J ends, which lost 5 bases and 3 bases, there was a span of 8 bases. DNA of the CDR3: TGCAGCGTTCGCAGGAACTACGAGCAGTACTTC. This sequence encodes CSVRRNYEQYF.

The chain is built from TRBV4-1 and TRBJ2-2; maybe TRBD1 (6 bases). The CDR3 totals 14 residues. The germline CDR1 and CDR2 sequences are MGHRA and YSYEKL. The V end was cut by 4 bases, the J end by 5 bases, with 11 bases between. The CDR3 coding sequence is TGCGCCAGCAGCCCTGGGACAATTACCGGGGAGCTGTTTTTT. The encoded protein is CASSPGTITGELFF.

The rearrangement links TRBV4-1 to TRBJ1-5, with D maybe TRBD1 (6 bases). V dropped 1 base and J dropped 6 bases, with 16 bases sitting between them. The CDR3 loop spans 16 amino acids. Per germline, CDR1 MGHRA and CDR2 YSYEKL. CDR3 DNA: TGCGCCAGCAGCCAAGTTGGTCAGGGGCGCGGTCAGCCCCAGCATTTT. Its translation: CASSQVGQGRGQPQHF.

The V call is TRBV2, the J call TRBJ1-4, with no clear D. Germline V CDR1 and CDR2: SNHLY, FYNNEI. Trimming shortened V by 5 bases and J by 6 bases, and 16 bases separated the two germline ends. The CDR3 length is 15 residues. The CDR3 DNA is TGTGCCAGCAGTCCACGGACCTTTCGTGATGAAAAACTGTTTTTT. It is translated as CASSPRTFRDEKLFF.

The chain is built from TRBV18 and TRBJ2-7; possible D gene TRBD2, 6 bases. The CDR3 has 16 residues. Trimming took off 3 bases at V and 0 bases at J, with 15 bases between the two ends. Per the germline V gene, CDR1 is KGHSH and CDR2 is LQKENI. The CDR3 sequence: CASSPRRAPSSYEQYF. The CDR3 DNA reads as TGTGCCAGCTCACCTCGGAGGGCCCCTAGCTCCTACGAGCAGTACTTC.

The rearrangement joins TRBV5-6 to TRBJ1-6, with 8 bases aligning to TRBD1. The CDR3 is 14 amino acids. V dropped 3 bases and J dropped 11; count of bases not matched to a gene: 7. Looked up from germline, CDR1 is SGHDT and CDR2 is YYEEEE. The CDR3 is CASSSGTGFTPLHF. CDR3 DNA sequence: TGTGCCAGCAGCTCCGGGACAGGTTTTACACCCCTCCACTTT. Full variable domain (missing parts from reference TRBV5-6 and TRBJ1-6): DAGVTQSPTHLIKTRGQQVTLRCSPKSGHDTVSWYQQALGQGPQFIFQYYEEEERQRGNFPDRFSGHQFPNYSSELNVNALLLGDSALYLCASSSGTGFTPLHFGNGTRLTVT.

This sequence joins TRBV27 and TRBJ1-2; TRBD1 matches 8 bases. The CDR3 has 13 amino acids. CDR1 is MNHEY, CDR2 SMNVEV, per germline (reference sequence). Germline trimming cut 3 bases from V and 8 bases from J; bases unmatched to any gene: 5. This CDR3 reads CASSFLTGEGYTF. The CDR3 DNA follows: TGTGCCAGCAGTTTCCTGACAGGGGAAGGCTACACCTTC.

As DNA, the CDR3 is TGTGCCAGCAGCTCTGGGACAGTGAACACCGGGGAGCTGTTTTTT. It translates to CASSSGTVNTGELFF. The V gene is TRBV7-8, the J gene TRBJ2-2, with 7 bases identical to TRBD1. The CDR3 consists of 15 residues. V lost 4 bases and J lost 1; bases outside the gene matches: 3. The germline CDR1 and CDR2 sequences are SGHVS and FQNEAQ.

The rearrangement joins TRBV5-4 to TRBJ2-3; maybe TRBD2 (7 bases). Trimming took 1 base from V and 0 from J, leaving 12 bases between them. This CDR3 region has 16 residues. Germline V gene sequence: CDR1 SGHNT, CDR2 YYREEE (reference sequence). The DNA of the CDR3 is TGTGCCAGCAGCTTGTCGGGGGGCTGGAGCACAGATACGCAGTATTTT. Amino acid sequence: CASSLSGGWSTDTQYF.

This clone was counted between two and nine times. The rearrangement uses TRBV18 and TRBJ1-6; D is uncertain. The V gene's germline CDR1 is KGHSH and CDR2 LQKENI. This CDR3 has 16 residues. V dropped 3 bases and J dropped 7 bases, with 16 bases sitting between them. In DNA, the CDR3 is TGTGCCAGCTCACCCATTCCGGACGGAACAAATTCACCCCTCCACTTT. Protein product: CASSPIPDGTNSPLHF.

The rearrangement uses TRBV7-3 and TRBJ2-1, with 7 bases identical to TRBD2. Per germline, CDR1 SGHTA and CDR2 FQGTGA. V lost 10 bases to trimming and J lost 9 bases; unmatched junction nucleotides: 18. This CDR3 comprises 15 residues. This CDR3 reads CATHPGSRWEGEQFF. CDR3 nucleotides: TGTGCCACCCACCCGGGCTCCCGGTGGGAGGGTGAGCAGTTCTTC.

This clone appeared a single time. This rearrangement joins TRBV27 to TRBJ1-1; D possibly corresponds to TRBD1 (5 bases). The CDR3 length is 12 residues. Per the germline V gene, CDR1 is MNHEY and CDR2 is SMNVEV (reference sequence). Between the trimmed V and J ends, which lost 6 bases and 0 bases, there was a span of 5 bases. The CDR3 bases are TGTGCCAGCAGGGGGGTGAACACTGAAGCTTTCTTT. Translated: CASRGVNTEAFF.

The V call is TRBV5-1, the J call TRBJ2-7, with D unclear. V lost 0 bases and J 5 bases, leaving 3 bases between the germline ends. The CDR3 sequence is 11 residues long. Germline V gene data show CDR1 as SGHRS and CDR2 as YFSETQ. The CDR3 DNA sequence: TGCGCCAGCAGCTTGGCCGACGAGCAGTACTTC. This sequence encodes CASSLADEQYF.

This chain joins TRBV29-1 and TRBJ2-7; D is perhaps TRBD2 (5 bases). With 4 bases removed from V and 4 bases from J, the gap between germline ends came to 11 bases. The CDR3 runs 12 residues. The germline gives CDR1 SQVTM, CDR2 ANQGSEA. The CDR3 is CSVADYTYEQYF. CDR3 DNA sequence: TGCAGCGTTGCCGACTACACTTACGAGCAGTACTTC.

The gene calls are TRBV7-2 and TRBJ1-2; TRBD1 is a possible D gene (5 bases). The CDR3 spans 14 residues. The germline V gene encodes CDR1 SGHTA and CDR2 FQGNSA. With 5 bases removed from V and 3 bases from J, the gap between germline ends came to 13 bases. In DNA, the CDR3 is TGTGCCAGCAGCGCAACCCGGGACGACTATGGCTACACCTTC. This encodes CASSATRDDYGYTF.

The rearrangement joins TRBV30 to TRBJ1-6, with 7 bases aligning to TRBD1. The trim removed 4 bases at V and 9 bases at J, leaving 6 bases unmatched. The germline V gene encodes CDR1 GTSNPN and CDR2 SVGIG (reference sequence). The CDR3 is 13 amino acids. CDR3 nucleotides: TGTGCCTGGAAGGGGACAGCACTTTCACCCCTCCACTTT. Its protein is CAWKGTALSPLHF.

This chain links TRBV5-4 with TRBJ2-1; D ambiguous. Germline CDR1 is SGHNT and CDR2 is YYREEE (reference sequence). Deletions cut 0 bases from V and 0 bases from J, with 7 bases between. This CDR3 has 15 amino acids. The CDR3 reads CASSLEGYSYNEQFF. DNA of the CDR3: TGTGCCAGCAGCTTGGAAGGGTACTCCTACAATGAGCAGTTCTTC.

This clone was counted only a few times. One end of the junction varies from germline; a read error may be responsible. The rearrangement joins TRBV7-8 to TRBJ1-5; 7 nucleotides line up with TRBD1. The CDR3 contains 13 residues. Germline V gene lookup returns CDR1 SGHVS and CDR2 FQNEAQ. Written as DNA, the CDR3 is TGTGCCAGCAGCTCAGGGGGACAGACCCCCCCGCATTTT. Translation: CASSSGGQTPPHF.

The sample holds a few counts of this clone. The V call is TRBV2, the J call TRBJ1-5; perhaps TRBD1 as D (5 bases). Germline assignment: CDR1 SNHLY and CDR2 FYNNEI. This CDR3 comprises 15 residues. The germline V and J ends were trimmed by 8 bases and 2 bases, with 16 bases remaining between them. The CDR3, as DNA: TGTGCCAGCGTTGGTGGGACCGCGGGCAATCAGCCCCAGCATTTT. This codes for CASVGGTAGNQPQHF.

This clone was observed a handful of times. The chain uses TRBV7-9 and TRBJ1-4; 7 bases are shared with TRBD1. There are 15 residues in the CDR3. The V and J ends lost 4 bases and 5 bases, in that order; junction bases with no gene match: 7. Germline values: CDR1 SEHNR, CDR2 FQNEAQ (reference sequence). The CDR3 is CASSSITTGNEKLFF. The CDR3 DNA sequence: TGTGCCAGCAGCTCGATTACGACAGGGAATGAAAAACTGTTTTTT.

The chain combines TRBV2 with TRBJ2-3, with 8 bases aligning to TRBD2. Germline CDR1 and CDR2: SNHLY and FYNNEI. The CDR3 runs to 16 residues. V shed 8 bases and J 2 bases; nucleotides not matched to a gene: 12. CDR3 loop: CASDPSSGGATDTQYF. The DNA of the CDR3 is TGTGCCAGCGACCCTAGCTCGGGGGGGGCCACAGATACGCAGTATTTT.

This clone has just a few counts. The genes are TRBV5-4 and TRBJ2-6; 9 positions match TRBD1. This CDR3 region has 20 residues. Looked up from germline, CDR1 is SGHNT and CDR2 is YYREEE (reference sequence). J lost 4 bases, V lost 3 bases, and 17 bases had no gene match. The CDR3 nucleotides read TGTGCCAGCAGCTCGCCTTACTACAGGGGGCGAACCCCCGGGGCCAACGTCCTGACTTTC. Its translation is CASSSPYYRGRTPGANVLTF.

The sample holds a few counts of this clone. V gene TRBV9 combines with J gene TRBJ2-1; 12 bases are shared with TRBD2. This CDR3 contains 17 residues. V dropped 4 bases and J dropped 4; count of bases not matched to a gene: 9. Germline V gives CDR1 SGDLS, CDR2 YYNGEE. The CDR3 loop is CASSPNTGLAGYNEQFF. In DNA form, the CDR3 reads TGTGCCAGCAGCCCCAACACCGGACTAGCGGGATACAATGAGCAGTTCTTC. The whole variable domain, filled in from reference TRBV9 and TRBJ2-1, reads DSGVTQTPKHLITATGQRVTLRCSPRSGDLSVYWYQQSLDQGLQFLIQYYNGEERAKGNILERFSAQQFPDLHSELNLSSLELGDSALYFCASSPNTGLAGYNEQFFGPGTRLTVL.

This clone was observed a handful of times. V and J are TRBV5-1 and TRBJ2-3, with TRBD1 matching over 7 bases. The CDR3 is 14 amino acids. The junction had 5 bases not matched to a gene; V was cut back by 5 bases and J by 2 bases. Germline CDR1 reads SGHRS; CDR2 reads YFSETQ. The chain's CDR3 is CASRTGTVTDTQYF. The DNA of the CDR3 is TGCGCCAGCAGGACCGGGACAGTCACAGATACGCAGTATTTT. Together with reference TRBV5-1 and TRBJ2-3, the CDR3 gives the full variable domain: KAGVTQTPRYLIKTRGQQVTLSCSPISGHRSVSWYQQTPGQGLQFLFEYFSETQRNKGNFPGRFSGRQFSNSRSEMNVSTLELGDSALYLCASRTGTVTDTQYFGPGTRLTVL.

This clone has just one count. The CDR3 region is CASSLGGSDEQFF. CDR3 in DNA: TGTGCCAGCAGCTTAGGAGGGTCCGATGAGCAGTTCTTC. The genes are TRBV7-9 and TRBJ2-1, with D tentatively TRBD2 (5 bases). Trimming removed 1 base at V and 8 bases at J, with 9 bases between. This CDR3 has 13 amino acids. In germline, CDR1 is SEHNR, CDR2 FQNEAQ (reference sequence).